These 3 T cell receptor beta chains came from one sample sequenced in a study of OX40 agonist ivuxolimab in advanced cancers. Using immunoSEQ multiplex PCR, the repertoire was profiled, and TCRdb retains in-frame clones only, with some absent. The table has some 74,000 clones, approximately 88% seen once. The sample consisted of CD4+ or CD8+ T cells sorted from blood, taken in a trial of the OX40 agonist ivuxolimab. The receptors come from an adult with an advanced solid tumor such as melanoma, head and neck, liver or kidney cancer.

This chain joins TRBV10-3 and TRBJ2-7, with 9 positions matching TRBD2. CDR1 and CDR2 (germline): ENHRY, SYGVKD. V was clipped by 0 bases and J by 1 base; unmatched bases: 7. CDR3 length: 17 amino acids. CDR3 DNA: TGTGCCATCAGTGAGTCTCTAGCGGGGCCCACTTCCTACGAGCAGTACTTC. Amino acids: CAISESLAGPTSYEQYF.

The chain has TRBV5-4 and TRBJ2-5, with D unclear. Per the germline V gene, CDR1 is SGHNT and CDR2 is YYREEE (reference sequence). There are 12 residues in the CDR3. V lost 4 bases to trimming and J lost 7 bases, with 11 bases between them. For the CDR3, the DNA is TGTGCCAGCAGCCCTTCCAAGGGGACCCAGTACTTC. As protein: CASSPSKGTQYF.

The genes are TRBV14 and TRBJ2-2; 9 bases are a match to TRBD1. The CDR3 covers 16 residues. The V segment lost 4 bases and the J segment 5 bases; nucleotides outside the gene matches: 8. Germline loops: CDR1 SGHDN, CDR2 FVKESK. The CDR3, as DNA: TGTGCCAGCAGCCGGGGGACAGGGAGTTGGACCGGGGAGCTGTTTTTT. This codes for CASSRGTGSWTGELFF.